The 31 T cell receptor beta chains below all came from one sample that was sequenced in a study of cytomegalovirus exposure and HLA in healthy donors. The method was immunoSEQ multiplex PCR; TCRdb's version includes in-frame clones alone and lacks a portion of them. The sample yields under 250,000 clones, 75% to 90% seen once. Specimen: PBMCs. The origin of the receptors is a woman between 18 and 29 years old in good health and CMV-seronegative.

This clone was observed a handful of times. This sequence joins TRBV2 and TRBJ2-7, with D perhaps TRBD1 (6 bases). This CDR3 spans 14 amino acids. Germline loops: CDR1 SNHLY, CDR2 FYNNEI. Between the trimmed V and J ends, which lost 6 bases and 0 bases, there was a span of 12 bases. CDR3 nucleotides: TGTGCCAGCAGCACAGGGACCCGCTCCTACGAGCAGTACTTC. This sequence encodes CASSTGTRSYEQYF.

The J gene is TRBJ1-5, the V gene TRBV6-1, with TRBD1 identical over 9 bases. This CDR3 region has 13 residues. CDR1 and CDR2 (germline): MNHNS, SASEGT. V was pared by 6 bases and J by 9 bases, with 6 bases of the junction left unmatched. CDR3 bases: TGTGCCAGCAGAGAACAGGGGGCCGGGCCCCAGCATTTT. It yields the protein CASREQGAGPQHF.

This chain links TRBV6-1 with TRBJ2-3; D ambiguous. Germline lookup yields CDR1 MNHNS and CDR2 SASEGT. This CDR3 is 16 amino acids long. The germline V and J ends were trimmed by 4 bases and 4 bases, with 18 bases remaining between them. DNA of the CDR3: TGTGCCAGCAGTGCGAACCGCAGACCCGTGTCAGATACGCAGTATTTT. Its protein is CASSANRRPVSDTQYF.

The chain uses TRBV2 and TRBJ1-2, with 7 bases matching TRBD1. The CDR3 has 12 amino acids. Germline V gene lookup returns CDR1 SNHLY and CDR2 FYNNEI. J gave up 5 bases and V 11 bases, and 8 bases lay outside the gene matches. The CDR3 is CAGWDRKYGYTF. The DNA of the CDR3 is TGTGCCGGCTGGGACAGAAAATATGGCTACACCTTC. Filled out from reference TRBV2 and TRBJ1-2, the complete variable domain reads EPEVTQTPSHQVTQMGQEVILRCVPISNHLYFYWYRQILGQKVEFLVSFYNNEISEKSEIFDDQFSVERPDGSNFTLKIRSTKLEDSAMYFCAGWDRKYGYTFGSGTRLTVV.

This sequence joins TRBV2 and TRBJ1-3; D ambiguous. Germline V lookup: CDR1 SNHLY, CDR2 FYNNEI. Trimming took 6 bases from V and 3 from J, leaving 12 bases between them. The CDR3 sequence is 14 residues long. CDR3 sequence: CASSDQEVGNTIYF. The DNA for the CDR3 is TGTGCCAGCAGCGATCAAGAGGTTGGAAACACCATATATTTT.

CDR3 in amino acids: CASSGKQGSYNEQFF. Written as DNA, the CDR3 is TGTGCCAGCAGTGGGAAACAGGGTTCCTACAATGAGCAGTTCTTC. This chain uses TRBV2 with TRBJ2-1, with TRBD1 as a possible D gene (6 bases). The CDR3 spans 15 residues. Between the trimmed V and J ends, which lost 4 bases and 1 base, there was a span of 11 bases. Germline CDR1 SNHLY, CDR2 FYNNEI.

The rearrangement links TRBV9 to TRBJ2-1, with 10 bases that match TRBD1. V gave up 3 bases and J gave up 7 bases; unmatched junction bases: 7. Germline V CDR1 and CDR2: SGDLS, YYNGEE. The CDR3 totals 15 residues. Here the CDR3 DNA reads TGTGCCAGCAGCGAATCGGGACAGGGGCCAAATGAGCAGTTCTTC. Protein sequence: CASSESGQGPNEQFF.

The chain uses TRBV14 and TRBJ1-4; 8 bases fit TRBD1. The V and J ends lost 1 base and 7 bases, in that order; junction bases with no gene match: 8. The CDR3 runs to 16 residues. CDR1 and CDR2 from the germline V gene are SGHDN and FVKESK. The CDR3 bases are TGTGCCAGCAGCCAAGTCGGGGCAGGGGGCCGTGAAAAACTGTTTTTT. Its protein product is CASSQVGAGGREKLFF.

The rearrangement joins TRBV29-1 to TRBJ1-1; D might be TRBD1 (5 bases). The CDR3 spans 13 residues. CDR1 is SQVTM and CDR2 is ANQGSEA in the germline V gene. V was pared by 8 bases and J by 0 bases, with 13 bases between. CDR3 loop: CSTVGVMNTEAFF. CDR3 nucleotide sequence: TGCAGCACCGTGGGGGTCATGAACACTGAAGCTTTCTTT.

This clone turned up a few times. The chain is built from TRBV30 and TRBJ2-7, with D perhaps TRBD1 (6 bases). Trimming stripped 1 base from V and 6 bases from J, with 10 bases between. CDR3 length: 12 amino acids. Germline loops: CDR1 GTSNPN, CDR2 SVGIG (reference sequence). The CDR3: CAWSDGQLEQYF. For the CDR3, the DNA is TGTGCCTGGAGTGATGGACAGCTCGAGCAGTACTTC.

The rearrangement joins TRBV27 to TRBJ1-1; a possible D gene is TRBD1 (6 bases). V gave up 3 bases and J gave up 3 bases, with 14 bases separating them. Germline V gene lookup returns CDR1 MNHEY and CDR2 SMNVEV (reference sequence). CDR3 size: 15 residues. The CDR3 spells CASSLFNEGDTEAFF. The CDR3 nucleotides read TGTGCCAGCAGTTTGTTCAACGAGGGGGACACTGAAGCTTTCTTT.

The rearrangement uses TRBV6-4 and TRBJ2-1; 11 bases map to TRBD2. This CDR3 spans 15 amino acids. Germline CDR1 reads MRHNA; CDR2 reads SNTAGT. The ends lost 5 bases at V and 8 bases at J; junction bases unmatched: 8. The chain's CDR3 is CASSLLAGETDEQFF. The CDR3 DNA reads TGTGCCAGCAGTCTACTAGCGGGGGAGACGGATGAGCAGTTCTTC.

This sequence joins TRBV7-5 and TRBJ1-1; TRBD1 reflects the table's D call only, with no check against the DNA. TRBV7-5 corresponds to a pseudogene. The CDR3 runs to 14 residues. CDR3 amino acids: CARIRTGPLGTAFF. The CDR3 coding sequence is TGTGCCAGAATACGGACAGGGCCTCTGGGCACAGCTTTCTTT.

The chain recombines TRBV5-6 with TRBJ1-1; no firm D call. The CDR3 is 16 amino acids. V lost 0 bases and J 0 bases, leaving 12 bases between the germline ends. The germline V gene encodes CDR1 SGHDT and CDR2 YYEEEE. CDR3 protein: CASSLVGSGMNTEAFF. The CDR3 coding sequence is TGTGCCAGCAGCTTGGTGGGATCTGGGATGAACACTGAAGCTTTCTTT.

This chain uses TRBV30 with TRBJ1-1; D is possibly TRBD1 (5 bases). Germline V gene sequence: CDR1 GTSNPN, CDR2 SVGIG (reference sequence). This CDR3 is 16 amino acids long. V shed 2 bases and J shed 4 bases, with 20 bases lying between them. CDR3 sequence (DNA): TGTGCCTGGAGTAAACGTAGGGGCTTGGGGTCCACTGAAGCTTTCTTT. It is translated as CAWSKRRGLGSTEAFF.

This clone was picked up a small number of times. V and J are TRBV6-5 and TRBJ1-2, with D tentatively TRBD1 (5 bases). There are 14 residues in the CDR3. Trimming took 0 bases from V and 3 from J, leaving 8 bases between them. Germline V CDR1 and CDR2: MNHEY, SVGAGI. CDR3: CASSYSGAYYGYTF. The CDR3 DNA reads TGTGCCAGCAGTTACTCCGGGGCCTACTATGGCTACACCTTC.

The chain carries TRBV18 and TRBJ2-2; no firm D call. CDR1 and CDR2 (germline): KGHSH, LQKENI. The V end lost 3 bases, the J end lost 6 bases, and 8 bases lay between the germline ends. The CDR3 covers 13 residues. Here the CDR3 reads CASSPPAPGELFF. CDR3 bases: TGTGCCAGCTCACCCCCGGCGCCCGGGGAGCTGTTTTTT.

In its sample, this clone was seen a few times. V and J are TRBV7-6 and TRBJ1-1; a weak D match, TRBD1 (5 bases). There are 11 residues in the CDR3. CDR1 and CDR2 from the germline V gene are SGHVS and FNYEAQ. V lost 4 bases to trimming and J lost 11 bases, with 11 bases between them. The DNA of the CDR3 is TGTGCCAGCAGCTCTCAGGGATACGCTTTCTTT. Its translation is CASSSQGYAFF.

The rearrangement uses TRBV18 and TRBJ2-1, with 9 positions matching TRBD2. V shed 3 bases, J shed 7 bases, and the junction held 4 bases outside the gene matches. The CDR3 consists of 14 residues. Germline V CDR1 and CDR2: KGHSH, LQKENI. The CDR3 loop reads CASSPGTSMNEQFF. The CDR3 bases are TGTGCCAGCTCACCTGGGACTAGCATGAATGAGCAGTTCTTC.

This chain links TRBV2 with TRBJ2-1; TRBD1 aligns across 8 bases. Per germline, CDR1 SNHLY and CDR2 FYNNEI. With V trimmed by 6 bases and J by 4 bases, 8 bases remained unmatched. This CDR3 contains 15 residues. The CDR3 DNA sequence: TGTGCCAGCAGGTATGGACAGGGAGCATACAATGAGCAGTTCTTC. Residues: CASRYGQGAYNEQFF.

This chain joins TRBV29-1 and TRBJ2-5; 7 bases match TRBD1. Losses at the gene ends were 5 bases for V and 2 bases for J; bases not matched to a gene: 2. In germline, CDR1 is SQVTM, CDR2 ANQGSEA. The CDR3 contains 12 residues. CDR3: CSVQGVQETQYF. The CDR3 nucleotides are TGCAGCGTTCAGGGGGTACAAGAGACCCAGTACTTC.

The V and J genes are TRBV13 and TRBJ1-2, with a possible D match to TRBD1 (6 bases). The CDR3 extends over 13 amino acids. Germline V lookup: CDR1 PRHDT, CDR2 FYEKMQ (reference sequence). The V and J ends lost 5 bases and 4 bases respectively, with 11 bases between them. The CDR3 region has the DNA TGTGCCAGCAGCCCACAGGGATCCTATGGCTACACCTTC. This sequence encodes CASSPQGSYGYTF. Full variable domain (outside the CDR3, taken from reference TRBV13 and TRBJ1-2): AAGVIQSPRHLIKEKRETATLKCYPIPRHDTVYWYQQGPGQDPQFLISFYEKMQSDKGSIPDRFSAQQFSDYHSELNMSSLELGDSALYFCASSPQGSYGYTFGSGTRLTVV.

This chain uses TRBV5-3 with TRBJ1-1; 11 bases match TRBD1. TRBV5-3 is classed as an ORF, of uncertain function. The V segment lost 1 base and the J segment 7 bases; nucleotides outside the gene matches: 12. The CDR3 is 17 amino acids. The CDR3 DNA sequence: TGTGCCAGAAGCTTGTGGGACAGGGGGGCGAGGCACCTTGAAGCTTTCTTT. It encodes CARSLWDRGARHLEAFF.

This chain joins TRBV9 and TRBJ2-3; D uncertain. V was cut by 3 bases and J by 0 bases, with 5 bases left in between. The CDR3 has 13 amino acids. CDR1 is SGDLS, CDR2 YYNGEE, per germline. This CDR3 is CASSDDSTDTQYF. The CDR3 DNA reads as TGTGCCAGCAGCGACGACAGCACAGATACGCAGTATTTT.

The chain carries TRBV2 and TRBJ1-5; D unresolved. The CDR3 runs 16 residues. From germline, CDR1 is SNHLY and CDR2 FYNNEI. V shed 4 bases and J shed 0 bases, with 13 bases lying between them. CDR3 sequence: CASSGLLSYSNQPQHF. The CDR3 DNA follows: TGTGCCAGCAGTGGATTACTGTCGTATAGCAATCAGCCCCAGCATTTT.

The chain is built from TRBV4-1 and TRBJ2-7; 7 bases align to TRBD1. V was clipped by 3 bases and J by 0 bases; unmatched bases: 5. The CDR3 sequence is 15 residues long. CDR1 and CDR2 from the germline V gene are MGHRA and YSYEKL. The DNA for the CDR3 is TGCGCCAGCAGCCAGGTCCGGGACAGCTCCTACGAGCAGTACTTC. Translated, it gives CASSQVRDSSYEQYF.

CDR3 sequence (DNA): TGTGCCAGCAGCTTACGCCGGGCTCAAAGCACAGATACGCAGTATTTT. It specifies CASSLRRAQSTDTQYF. V and J are TRBV7-3 and TRBJ2-3, with D unclear. The germline V gene has CDR1 SGHTA and CDR2 FQGTGA. The CDR3 runs to 16 residues. The V end lost 2 bases, the J end lost 0 bases, and 12 bases lay between the germline ends.

This chain uses TRBV5-8 with TRBJ2-7; 9 nucleotides agree with TRBD2. From germline, CDR1 is SGHTS and CDR2 YDEGEE. Trimming removed 0 bases from V and 2 bases from J; junction bases left unmatched: 0. This CDR3 has 14 amino acids. The CDR3 loop reads CASSLVAGAYEQYF. The CDR3 DNA follows: TGTGCCAGCAGCTTGGTAGCGGGAGCCTACGAGCAGTACTTC.

The chain is built from TRBV4-2 and TRBJ1-1; D unclear. The germline V gene encodes CDR1 LGHNA and CDR2 YNFKEQ. With 5 bases removed from V and 8 bases from J, the gap between germline ends came to 9 bases. CDR3 length: 11 residues. This chain's CDR3 is CASSYGKEAFF. The CDR3 nucleotides read TGTGCCAGCAGCTATGGGAAAGAAGCTTTCTTT.

The rearrangement uses TRBV5-6 and TRBJ1-2; tentatively, D is TRBD1 (6 bases). CDR3 length: 16 amino acids. Germline-derived CDR1 and CDR2 are SGHDT and YYEEEE. V was cut by 2 bases and J by 3 bases, with 17 bases left in between. The CDR3 sequence is CASSLRGDGAYYGYTF. As DNA, the CDR3 is TGTGCCAGCAGCTTAAGGGGGGACGGAGCTTACTATGGCTACACCTTC.

The chain links TRBV30 to TRBJ2-6, with no clear D. Trimming pared 0 bases from V and 2 bases from J, leaving 8 bases between. Germline V lookup: CDR1 GTSNPN, CDR2 SVGIG (reference sequence). The CDR3 has 15 amino acids. The CDR3 here is CAWSVGNTGANVLTF. CDR3 nucleotide sequence: TGTGCCTGGAGTGTAGGGAACACTGGGGCCAACGTCCTGACTTTC.